Listed below are T cell receptor beta chains from one sample, sequenced in a study of blood T cell repertoires in COVID-19. Produced via immunoSEQ multiplex PCR; TCRdb's table is partial and in-frame only. Among some 200,000 clones, about 86% were seen once, and the ten largest hold around 13%. Sequenced input: peripheral blood. These receptors originate from a woman in her sixties or seventies with COVID-19, enrolled during active disease. Both conserved end residues are part of each CDR3. The order of the fields is clone size, D gene, J gene, V gene, CDR3 length, CDR3 protein, CDR3 DNA. The D gene is left open where the match is weak. A row's size may be missing; if present it is once, few, many or a size class.

. | TRBD1 | TRBJ1-2 | TRBV27 | 15 | CASGEPGQGSYGYTF | TGTGCCAGCGGCGAACCGGGACAGGGTAGCTATGGCTACACCTTC
once | . | TRBJ2-2 | TRBV7-3 | 15 | CASSLDDSRAGELFF | TGTGCCAGCAGCTTAGACGACAGTCGGGCCGGGGAGCTGTTTTTT
. | TRBD1 | TRBJ2-5 | TRBV7-9 | 17 | CASSSTGTEPFQETQYF | TGTGCCAGCAGCTCAACCGGGACAGAGCCATTTCAAGAGACCCAGTACTTC
. | . | TRBJ2-1 | TRBV18 | 15 | CASSSTRRSYNEQFF | TGTGCCAGCTCAAGCACGCGGAGATCCTACAATGAGCAGTTCTTC
. | TRBD1 | TRBJ1-3 | TRBV25-1 | 18 | CASSEYGGRGLSGNTIYF | TGTGCCAGCAGTGAATATGGTGGCAGGGGGCTTTCTGGAAACACCATATATTTT
. | . | TRBJ1-3 | TRBV12-3/TRBV12-4 | 13 | CASSPISGNTIYF | TGTGCCAGCAGCCCTATCTCTGGAAACACCATATATTTT
few | . | TRBJ2-7 | TRBV6-2/TRBV6-3 | 15 | CASSRIRLSSYEQYF | TGTGCCAGCAGCCGCATCAGGCTGAGCTCCTACGAGCAGTACTTC
. | . | TRBJ2-1 | TRBV28 | 15 | CASSLYSGAYNEQFF | TGTGCCAGCAGTTTATATAGCGGTGCCTACAATGAGCAGTTCTTC
once | . | TRBJ2-3 | TRBV29-1 | 12 | CSADRSPDTQYF | TGCAGCGCGGACAGATCCCCAGATACGCAGTATTTT
. | . | TRBJ1-1 | TRBV27 | 14 | CASSLRGTNTEAFF | TGTGCCAGCAGTTTACGGGGAACGAACACTGAAGCTTTCTTT
. | TRBD2 | TRBJ2-2 | TRBV14 | 17 | CASSQDLLAGDGGELFF | TGTGCCAGCAGCCAAGATCTACTAGCGGGAGATGGCGGGGAGCTGTTTTTT
once | TRBD1 | TRBJ2-2 | TRBV25-1 | 16 | CASSDGQGAKTGELFF | TGTGCCAGCAGTGATGGACAGGGGGCGAAGACCGGGGAGCTGTTTTTT
. | TRBD2 | TRBJ2-1 | TRBV10-2 | 15 | CASSDSGTSLSEQFF | TGCGCCAGCAGTGATAGCGGGACTAGCCTGAGTGAGCAGTTCTTC
. | . | TRBJ1-1 | TRBV12-3/TRBV12-4 | 13 | CASSPPRGVEAFF | TGTGCCAGCAGCCCACCCCGGGGGGTTGAAGCTTTCTTT
. | TRBD1 | TRBJ2-1 | TRBV4-1 | 15 | CASSLGTGDYNEQFF | TGCGCCAGCAGCCTCGGGACAGGGGACTACAATGAGCAGTTCTTC
. | . | TRBJ1-1 | TRBV30 | 12 | CAWSPRNTEAFF | TGTGCCTGGAGCCCGCGGAACACTGAAGCTTTCTTT
. | TRBD1 | TRBJ2-7 | TRBV6-6 | 14 | CASSYRPDRGEQYF | TGTGCCAGCAGCTACAGGCCTGACAGGGGCGAGCAGTACTTC
once | TRBD1 | TRBJ2-5 | TRBV6-1 | 16 | CASSQGQGGPEETQYF | TGTGCCAGCAGTCAAGGACAGGGTGGTCCGGAAGAGACCCAGTACTTC
. | . | TRBJ1-2 | TRBV5-1 | 14 | CASSASGRGSGYTF | TGCGCCAGCAGCGCCTCGGGCAGGGGTAGTGGCTACACCTTC
. | . | TRBJ1-2 | TRBV7-9 | 14 | CASTPLQGGYGYTF | TGTGCCAGCACCCCGCTACAGGGCGGCTATGGCTACACCTTC
. | . | TRBJ1-1 | TRBV5-6 | 14 | CASSLVRGNTEAFF | TGTGCCAGCAGCTTGGTCAGGGGAAACACTGAAGCTTTCTTT
. | . | TRBJ2-1 | TRBV7-9 | 15 | CASSLGPVSYNEQFF | TGTGCCAGCAGCTTAGGTCCGGTCTCCTACAATGAGCAGTTCTTC
. | . | TRBJ2-1 | TRBV7-3 | 14 | CASSPQGSYNEQFF | TGTGCCAGCAGCCCACAGGGTTCCTACAATGAGCAGTTCTTC
once | . | TRBJ2-7 | TRBV5-4 | 14 | CASSLAGGNYEQYF | TGTGCCAGCAGCTTGGCCGGGGGAAACTACGAGCAGTACTTC
. | . | TRBJ2-7 | TRBV19 | 14 | CASSPLGGLYEQYF | TGTGCCAGTAGTCCCTTAGGGGGTCTCTACGAGCAGTACTTC
once | TRBD1 | TRBJ1-1 | TRBV10-3 | 14 | CAISDQFDRAEAFF | TGTGCCATCAGTGACCAATTCGACAGGGCTGAAGCTTTCTTT
. | . | TRBJ2-7 | TRBV29-1 | 14 | CSVELSGRSYEQYF | TGCAGCGTTGAGCTGAGTGGCAGGTCCTACGAGCAGTACTTC
. | TRBD2 | TRBJ2-5 | TRBV5-1 | 15 | CASSLVAGPQETQYF | TGCGCCAGCAGCTTGGTAGCGGGCCCCCAAGAGACCCAGTACTTC
. | . | TRBJ1-4 | TRBV5-1 | 15 | CASSLGVPTNEKLFF | TGCGCCAGCAGTCTGGGAGTCCCAACTAATGAAAAACTGTTTTTT
once | . | TRBJ2-1 | TRBV19 | 12 | CASSLGFGTLVF | TGTGCCAGTAGTTTGGGGTTCGGGACTCTTGTCTTC
. | . | TRBJ2-3 | TRBV24-1 | 16 | CATSDSTTGRSDTQYF | TGTGCCACCAGTGATTCAACGACAGGGAGGTCAGATACGCAGTATTTT
. | . | TRBJ2-2 | TRBV30 | 15 | CAWGGKIRGTGELFF | TGTGCCTGGGGGGGAAAAATCAGGGGCACCGGGGAGCTGTTTTTT
few | TRBD1 | TRBJ1-1 | TRBV29-1 | 13 | CSVEGTGRSEAFF | TGCAGCGTTGAGGGGACAGGGAGGTCTGAAGCTTTCTTT
. | TRBD2 | TRBJ2-1 | TRBV6-5 | 14 | CASTRGGTSYEQFF | TGTGCCAGCACCCGAGGGGGGACTAGCTATGAGCAGTTCTTC
. | . | TRBJ1-2 | TRBV27 | 16 | CASSLQVPRGGYGYTF | TGTGCCAGCAGTTTACAGGTTCCTCGGGGGGGCTATGGCTACACCTTC
. | TRBD1 | TRBJ1-6 | TRBV9 | 15 | CASSSRTGHNSPLHF | TGTGCCAGCAGCTCACGGACAGGACACAATTCACCCCTCCACTTT
. | TRBD1 | TRBJ1-5 | TRBV24-1 | 18 | CATSEAPRSGGMGQPQHF | TGTGCCACCAGTGAAGCGCCGCGGTCAGGGGGTATGGGGCAGCCCCAGCATTTT
. | . | TRBJ1-2 | TRBV30 | 14 | CAWSHTGAWRGYTF | TGTGCCTGGAGTCACACGGGAGCATGGAGGGGCTACACCTTC
. | . | TRBJ1-1 | TRBV11-2 | 11 | CASSLQDEAFF | TGTGCCAGCAGCTTACAGGATGAAGCTTTCTTT
. | . | TRBJ1-2 | TRBV7-9 | 15 | CASSLFGQGGYGYTF | TGTGCCAGCAGCTTATTCGGGCAGGGAGGCTATGGCTACACCTTC
. | TRBD1 | TRBJ1-5 | TRBV7-2 | 15 | CASSPQGEYNQPQHF | TGTGCCAGCAGCCCACAGGGGGAATATAATCAGCCCCAGCATTTT
. | . | TRBJ2-7 | TRBV6-2/TRBV6-3 | 14 | CASSYSTAINEQYF | TGTGCCAGCAGTTACTCGACTGCGATCAACGAGCAGTACTTC
. | TRBD2 | TRBJ2-7 | TRBV7-6 | 16 | CASSPSRGLAEYEQYF | TGTGCCAGCAGCCCGTCTCGGGGACTAGCGGAATACGAGCAGTACTTC
few | TRBD1 | TRBJ1-2 | TRBV11-2 | 15 | CASSLTGQGVYGYTF | TGTGCCAGCAGCTTAACGGGACAGGGGGTCTATGGCTACACCTTC
. | TRBD1 | TRBJ1-1 | TRBV29-1 | 12 | CSVRQGMGEAFF | TGCAGCGTTAGACAGGGGATGGGTGAAGCTTTCTTT
. | . | TRBJ1-1 | TRBV27 | 15 | CASSPGTLMNTEAFF | TGTGCCAGCAGTCCTGGGACATTAATGAACACTGAAGCTTTCTTT